This T cell receptor beta chain stems from a study of blood T cell repertoires in COVID-19 (dated by TCRdb to the early 2020s). For context, the study as a whole: Samples from collaborators originated in the United States, Italy and Spain and spanned both the acute and convalescent phases of COVID-19. HLA class I and class II types, where available, came from metadata supplied by the sample provider rather than from assay-based typing. The repertoires were made available in a free public database intended to serve as a resource for research on the immune response to SARS-CoV-2. The material from the prospective study consisted of cDNA or gDNA derived from T cells, B-cell-depleted T cells, or PBMCs. The dataset comprised deeply sampled blood TCRbeta repertoires from subjects exposed to, actively infected with, or recovered from COVID-19. The samples were drawn from two sources: the first 160 participants of the ongoing ImmuneRACE study, and over 950 subjects contributed by 6 global collaborators. The sample metadata nearly always contained a de-identified subject ID, COVID-19 status, age in years and sex. General study outcomes and caveats: The quantity of clinical and demographic metadata differed by source and by participant and was supplied without curation.

CDR1 and CDR2 (SGHNT, YYREEE) derive from the germline V gene (reference sequence). At the junction V is shortened by 4 bases and J by 10 bases; bases outside the gene matches: 5. The CDR3 covers 13 residues, taking in both the cysteine and the phenylalanine. Here the CDR3 DNA is all that survives: 39 bases in frame from base 1. Turning to this clone: Its antigen is still unknown. Base quality data are lacking; no much larger clone is found one base away.

The immunoSEQ Assay, a bias-controlled multiplex PCR, was used to amplify TCRbeta CDR3 regions from genomic DNA. In the source study's methods: The number of nucleated cells in each sample was estimated by amplification of reference gene primers within the assay. To quantify the absolute abundance of each unique TCRbeta CDR3 rearrangement, sequence reads were collapsed and filtered. For each sample, productive Simpson clonality was calculated as the square root of Simpson's diversity index across productive rearrangements. Held by TCRdb, this immuneACCESS table contains in-frame sequences only and omits some clones. Under half of the omission traces to an unresolved V gene where checked; the cause of the rest is unknown. V and J calls plus clone size are reproduced from that table; the DNA served to infer D and trimming. Within this sample are a few hundred thousand clones, with roughly four fifths of them counted one time only. The ten largest make up about 2.9% of the sample.

Another Seattle source contributed samples from volunteer blood donors who had recovered from COVID-19. Collaborating institutions collected whole blood in K2EDTA tubes following their own protocols. For TCRbeta analysis, collaborator samples were shipped as frozen whole blood, as isolated PBMCs, or as DNA extracted from either sample type. Sequencing was performed on peripheral blood. This receptor was identified in a woman aged 30 to 39 who had recovered from COVID-19. In this chain, TRBV5-4 is recombined with TRBJ2-1; 10 of the junction bases match TRBD2. This receptor has the CDR3 CASSPPGLAEQFF. In nucleotide form, the sequence is TGTGCCAGCAGCCCCCCGGGACTAGCGGAGCAGTTCTTC.